The clone carrying this T cell receptor beta chain was detected many times. The antigen remains undetermined. The data originate from a study of early T cells in non-severe SARS-CoV-2 infection. The study, taken as a whole, reports: There was a bias toward anti-spike CD8 responses in VDJdb matching, which missed private and CD4 specificities.

As part of library construction, unique molecular identifiers were attached to individual cDNA molecules. TCRdb redid the calling of the 5' RACE reads with MiXCR, one entry per CDR3 protein. The sample holds around 50,000 distinct CDR3 sequences; around a tenth are singletons and the top ten take roughly 10%. What was sequenced was whole blood. This clonotype originated in an adult who was a healthcare worker with PCR-confirmed SARS-CoV-2 infection or an uninfected control (not recorded which).

CDR3 loop: CASSESETRTNNEQFF. The CDR3 DNA reads as TGCGCCAGCAGTGAGTCGGAGACTAGAACTAACAATGAGCAGTTCTTC. The V gene is TRBV10-2, the J gene TRBJ2-1; maybe TRBD2 (6 bases). The V end lost 0 bases, the J end lost 5 bases, and 14 bases lay between the germline ends. CDR1 and CDR2 (germline): WSHSY, SAAADI. This CDR3 contains 16 residues.